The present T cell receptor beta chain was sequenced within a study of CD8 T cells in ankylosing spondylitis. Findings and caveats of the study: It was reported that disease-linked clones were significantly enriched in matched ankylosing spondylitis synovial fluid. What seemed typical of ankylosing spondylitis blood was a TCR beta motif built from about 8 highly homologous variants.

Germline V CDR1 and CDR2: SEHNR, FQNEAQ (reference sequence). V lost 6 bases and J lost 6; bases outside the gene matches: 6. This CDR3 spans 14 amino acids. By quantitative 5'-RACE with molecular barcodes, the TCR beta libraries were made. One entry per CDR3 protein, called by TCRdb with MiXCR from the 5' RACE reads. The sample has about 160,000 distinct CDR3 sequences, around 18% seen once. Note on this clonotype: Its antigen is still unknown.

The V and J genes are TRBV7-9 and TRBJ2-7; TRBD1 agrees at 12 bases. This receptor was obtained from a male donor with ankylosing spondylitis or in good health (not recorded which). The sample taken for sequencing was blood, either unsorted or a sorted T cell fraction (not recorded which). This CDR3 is CASSLRDRGLEQYF. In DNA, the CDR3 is TGTGCCAGCAGTCTCCGGGACAGGGGGCTCGAGCAGTACTTC.